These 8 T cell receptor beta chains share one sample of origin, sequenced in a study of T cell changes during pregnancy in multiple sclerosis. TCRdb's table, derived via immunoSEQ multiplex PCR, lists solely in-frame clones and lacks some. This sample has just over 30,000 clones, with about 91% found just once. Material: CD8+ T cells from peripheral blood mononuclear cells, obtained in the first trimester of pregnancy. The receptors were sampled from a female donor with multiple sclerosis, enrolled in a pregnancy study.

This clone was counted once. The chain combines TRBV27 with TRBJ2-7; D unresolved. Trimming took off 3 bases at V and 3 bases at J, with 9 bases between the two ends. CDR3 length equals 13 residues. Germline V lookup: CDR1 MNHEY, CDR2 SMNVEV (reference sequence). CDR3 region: CASSFSSGYEQYF. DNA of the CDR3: TGTGCCAGCAGTTTCTCCTCGGGCTACGAGCAGTACTTC.

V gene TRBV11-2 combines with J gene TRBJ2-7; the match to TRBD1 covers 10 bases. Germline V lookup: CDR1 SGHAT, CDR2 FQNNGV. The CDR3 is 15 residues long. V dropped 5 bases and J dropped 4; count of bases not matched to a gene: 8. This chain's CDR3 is CASSPGQGISYEQYF. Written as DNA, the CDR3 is TGTGCCAGCAGCCCGGGACAGGGGATTTCTTACGAGCAGTACTTC.

The CDR3 nucleotides read TGTGCCAGCAGTTTAAGGACTAGATACGGGGAGACCCAGTACTTC. Translating gives CASSLRTRYGETQYF. V gene TRBV27 combines with J gene TRBJ2-5; TRBD2 aligns across 7 bases. The trim removed 2 bases at V and 5 bases at J, leaving 8 bases unmatched. The CDR3 spans 15 residues. Per the germline V gene, CDR1 is MNHEY and CDR2 is SMNVEV (reference sequence).

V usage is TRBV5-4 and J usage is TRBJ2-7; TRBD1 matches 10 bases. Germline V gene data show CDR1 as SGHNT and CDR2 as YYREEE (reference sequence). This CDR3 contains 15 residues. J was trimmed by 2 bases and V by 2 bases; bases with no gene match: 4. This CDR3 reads CASSLDRGLAYEQYF. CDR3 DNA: TGTGCCAGCAGCTTAGACAGGGGGCTCGCCTACGAGCAGTACTTC.

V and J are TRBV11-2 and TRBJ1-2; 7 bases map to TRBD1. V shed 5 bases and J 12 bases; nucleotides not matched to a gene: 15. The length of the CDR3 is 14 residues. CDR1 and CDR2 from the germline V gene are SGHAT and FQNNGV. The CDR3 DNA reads TGTGCCAGCAGCCCCTCCGGGACAGTTAGCAGGGACACCTTC. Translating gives CASSPSGTVSRDTF.

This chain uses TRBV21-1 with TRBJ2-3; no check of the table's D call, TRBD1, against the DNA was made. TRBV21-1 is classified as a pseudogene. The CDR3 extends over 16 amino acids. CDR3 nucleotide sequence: TGTGCCAGCAGCCCGACACAGGGGGCGCTTCCAGATACGCAGTATTTT. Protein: CASSPTQGALPDTQYF.

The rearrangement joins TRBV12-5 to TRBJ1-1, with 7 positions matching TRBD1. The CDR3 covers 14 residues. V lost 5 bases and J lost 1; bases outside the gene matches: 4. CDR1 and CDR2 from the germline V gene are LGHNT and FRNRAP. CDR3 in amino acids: CASGPGTENTEAFF. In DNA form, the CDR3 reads TGTGCTAGTGGTCCAGGGACAGAGAACACTGAAGCTTTCTTT. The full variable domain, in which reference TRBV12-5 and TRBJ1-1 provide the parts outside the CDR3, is DARVTQTPRHKVTEMGQEVTMRCQPILGHNTVFWYRQTMMQGLELLAYFRNRAPLDDSGMPKDRFSAEMPDATLATLKIQPSEPRDSAVYFCASGPGTENTEAFFGQGTRLTVV.

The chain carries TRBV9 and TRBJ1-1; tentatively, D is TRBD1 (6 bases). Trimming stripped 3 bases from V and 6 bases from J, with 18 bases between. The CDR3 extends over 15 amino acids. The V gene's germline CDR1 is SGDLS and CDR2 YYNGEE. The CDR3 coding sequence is TGTGCCAGCAGCGACTCGGACAGCCAACCTGCTGAAGCTTTCTTT. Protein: CASSDSDSQPAEAFF.